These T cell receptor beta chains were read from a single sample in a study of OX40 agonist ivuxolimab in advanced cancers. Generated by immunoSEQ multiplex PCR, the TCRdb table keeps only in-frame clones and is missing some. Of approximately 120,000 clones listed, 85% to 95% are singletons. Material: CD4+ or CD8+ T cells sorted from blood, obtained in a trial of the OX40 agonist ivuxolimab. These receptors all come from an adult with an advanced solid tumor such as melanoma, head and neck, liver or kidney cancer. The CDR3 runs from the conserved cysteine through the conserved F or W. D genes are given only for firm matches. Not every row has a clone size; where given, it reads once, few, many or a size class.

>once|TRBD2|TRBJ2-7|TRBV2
CASSGLAESSYEQYF
TGTGCCAGCAGTGGACTAGCGGAAAGCTCCTACGAGCAGTACTTC
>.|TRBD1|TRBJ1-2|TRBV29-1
CSVGQGERYGYTF
TGCAGCGTCGGTCAGGGGGAGAGGTATGGCTACACCTTC
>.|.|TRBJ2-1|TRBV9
CASSATGPRASEQFF
TGTGCCAGCAGTGCAACGGGCCCCCGGGCATCTGAGCAGTTCTTC
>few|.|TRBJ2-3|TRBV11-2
CASSLDLQDTQYF
TGTGCCAGCAGCTTAGACTTACAAGATACGCAGTATTTT
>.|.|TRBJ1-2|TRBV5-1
CASSLSNYGYTF
TGCGCCAGCAGCTTGTCTAACTATGGCTACACCTTC
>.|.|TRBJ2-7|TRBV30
CAWTGMSSYEQYF
TGTGCCTGGACAGGGATGAGCTCCTACGAGCAGTACTTC
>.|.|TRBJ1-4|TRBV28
CASGTGRAYEKLFF
TGTGCCAGCGGGACGGGGCGGGCTTATGAAAAACTGTTTTTT
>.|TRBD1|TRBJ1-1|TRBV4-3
CASSQKTRGGRTEAFF
TGCGCCAGCAGCCAAAAAACCCGAGGGGGCCGGACTGAAGCTTTCTTT
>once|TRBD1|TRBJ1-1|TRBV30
CAWSKRQGNTEAFF
TGTGCCTGGAGTAAGAGACAGGGGAACACTGAAGCTTTCTTT
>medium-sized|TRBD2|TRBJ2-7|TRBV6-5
CASSYFGLAGDNEQYF
TGTGCCAGCAGTTACTTCGGACTAGCGGGAGACAACGAGCAGTACTTC
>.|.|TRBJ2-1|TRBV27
CASTLKHRSSYNEQFF
TGTGCCAGCACATTAAAGCACAGGAGCTCCTACAATGAGCAGTTCTTC
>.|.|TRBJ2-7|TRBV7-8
CASSLMDNSYEQYF
TGTGCCAGCAGCTTAATGGACAACTCCTACGAGCAGTACTTC
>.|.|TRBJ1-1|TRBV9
CASSVTSQMNTEAFF
TGTGCCAGCAGCGTCACCAGCCAGATGAACACTGAAGCTTTCTTT
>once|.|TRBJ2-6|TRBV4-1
CASSRKDSGANVLTF
TGCGCCAGCAGCCGGAAGGACTCTGGGGCCAACGTCCTGACTTTC
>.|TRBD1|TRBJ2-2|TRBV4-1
CASRHRGQGGELFF
TGCGCCAGCAGACACAGGGGGCAAGGCGGGGAGCTGTTTTTT
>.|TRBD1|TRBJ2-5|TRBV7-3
CASSLTDRGETQYF
TGTGCCAGCAGCTTAACGGACAGGGGAGAGACCCAGTACTTC
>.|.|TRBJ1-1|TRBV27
CASSLRGGTTEAFF
TGTGCCAGCAGCCTTCGGGGCGGGACCACTGAAGCTTTCTTT
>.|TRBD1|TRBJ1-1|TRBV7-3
CASSYTGGYTEAFF
TGTGCCAGCAGCTACACAGGGGGCTACACTGAAGCTTTCTTT
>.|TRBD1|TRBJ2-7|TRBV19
CASSGSGQGTIQQYF
TGTGCCAGTAGTGGTTCGGGACAGGGTACAATTCAGCAGTACTTC
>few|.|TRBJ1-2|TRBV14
CASSQGVAAGYTF
TGTGCCAGCAGTCAGGGAGTGGCGGCTGGCTACACCTTC
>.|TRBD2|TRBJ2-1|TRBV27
CASRSGRARYNEQFF
TGTGCCAGCCGTAGCGGGAGGGCCAGGTACAATGAGCAGTTCTTC
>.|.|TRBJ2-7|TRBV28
CASSLPWLAETYEQYF
TGTGCCAGCAGTTTACCGTGGCTAGCAGAGACCTACGAGCAGTACTTC
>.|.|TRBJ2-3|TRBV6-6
CASSSGVDTQYF
TGTGCCAGCAGCTCAGGGGTGGATACGCAGTATTTT
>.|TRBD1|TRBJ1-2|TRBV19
CASSVDRGDYGYTF
TGTGCCAGTAGTGTTGACAGGGGAGACTATGGCTACACCTTC
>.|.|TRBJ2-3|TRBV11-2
CASSKGAGSADTQYF
TGTGCCAGCAGCAAAGGTGCAGGGTCCGCAGATACGCAGTATTTT
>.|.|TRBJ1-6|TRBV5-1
CASSSERQGTPLHF
TGCGCCAGCAGCTCGGAAAGGCAGGGGACACCCCTCCACTTT
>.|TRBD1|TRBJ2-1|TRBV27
CASSLWDSNNEQFF
TGTGCCAGCAGTTTATGGGACAGTAACAATGAGCAGTTCTTC
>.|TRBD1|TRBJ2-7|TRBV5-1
CASSGADRGYEQYF
TGCGCCAGCAGCGGGGCAGACAGGGGCTACGAGCAGTACTTC
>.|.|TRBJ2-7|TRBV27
CASSSYRTGAEQYF
TGTGCCAGCAGTTCGTACAGAACCGGGGCCGAGCAGTACTTC
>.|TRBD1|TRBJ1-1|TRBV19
CASVAGGRPKISQAFF
TGTGCCAGTGTCGCAGGGGGCAGACCCAAAATATCTCAAGCTTTCTTT
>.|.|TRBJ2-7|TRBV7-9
CASSFQGGSSYEQYF
TGTGCCAGCAGCTTCCAAGGAGGGTCCTCCTACGAGCAGTACTTC
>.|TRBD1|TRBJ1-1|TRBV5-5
CASSLGQGSTEAFF
TGTGCCAGCAGCTTGGGACAGGGCAGCACTGAAGCTTTCTTT
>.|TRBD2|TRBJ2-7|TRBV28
CASRPQAGGVVNEQYF
TGTGCCAGCAGACCTCAAGCGGGAGGAGTGGTAAACGAGCAGTACTTC
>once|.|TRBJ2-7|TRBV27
CATRGTTVSSYEQYF
TGTGCCACCAGGGGTACAACAGTAAGCTCCTACGAGCAGTACTTC
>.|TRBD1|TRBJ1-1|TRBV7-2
CASTGQATEAFF
TGTGCCAGCACCGGACAGGCCACTGAAGCTTTCTTT
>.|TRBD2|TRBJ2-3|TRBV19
CASSIDRGTSGSLSTDTQYF
TGTGCCAGTAGTATAGATCGCGGGACTAGCGGGAGCCTCAGCACAGATACGCAGTATTTT
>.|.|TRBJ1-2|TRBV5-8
CASSLTGKPNYGYTF
TGTGCCAGCAGCTTGACGGGGAAGCCTAACTATGGCTACACCTTC
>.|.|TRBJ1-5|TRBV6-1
CASSEGGDQPQHF
TGTGCCAGCAGTGAAGGCGGGGATCAGCCCCAGCATTTT
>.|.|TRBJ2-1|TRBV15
CATSGGGGSRDVLYNEQFF
TGTGCCACCAGCGGGGGAGGGGGGTCCCGGGACGTGCTCTACAATGAGCAGTTCTTC
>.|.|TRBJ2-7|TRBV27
CASSLGFEQYF
TGTGCCAGCAGTTTAGGGTTCGAGCAGTACTTC
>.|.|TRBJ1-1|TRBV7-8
CASSQEPAMNTEAFF
TGTGCCAGCAGCCAAGAGCCAGCCATGAACACTGAAGCTTTCTTT
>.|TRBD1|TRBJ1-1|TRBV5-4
CASSLAGGGNTEAFF
TGTGCCAGCAGCTTGGCTGGAGGGGGCAACACTGAAGCTTTCTTT
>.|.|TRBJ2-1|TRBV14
CASSSIPGLRPFNEQFF
TGTGCCAGCAGTTCAATCCCGGGACTCCGACCGTTCAATGAGCAGTTCTTC
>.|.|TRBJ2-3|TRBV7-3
CASSLTPTLGDTQYF
TGTGCCAGCAGCTTAACCCCAACTTTAGGAGATACGCAGTATTTT
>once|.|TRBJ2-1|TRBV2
CASSVEGYNEQFF
TGTGCCAGCAGTGTTGAGGGGTACAATGAGCAGTTCTTC